This T cell receptor (beta chain) is drawn from a study of blood T cell repertoires in COVID-19 (dated by TCRdb to between 2020 and 2021). About the investigation overall: Samples from collaborators originated in the United States, Italy and Spain and spanned both the acute and convalescent phases of COVID-19. Where available, HLA class I and class II types were taken from metadata supplied by the sample provider and were not determined by assay-based typing. Deeply sampled blood TCRbeta repertoires from subjects exposed to, actively infected with, or recovered from COVID-19 were included in the dataset. Nearly every sample came with metadata listing a de-identified subject ID, COVID-19 status, age in years and sex. The material from the prospective study consisted of cDNA or gDNA derived from T cells, B-cell-depleted T cells, or PBMCs. Samples came from the ongoing ImmuneRACE study (first 160 participants) plus 1,254 subjects from 6 global collaborators. The repertoires were released in a freely available public database meant as a resource for research on the immune response to SARS-CoV-2.

The CDR3 holds 13 amino acids from the cysteine to the phenylalanine. Kept here is only the CDR3 DNA, which spans 39 bases and is read in frame from base 1. Trimming takes 7 bases from V and 0 bases from J, and the germline ends sit 6 bases apart. TCRbeta CDR3 regions were amplified from genomic DNA using the immunoSEQ Assay, a bias-controlled multiplex PCR. In the paper's pipeline: The number of nucleated cells in each sample was estimated from the amplification of reference gene primers within the assay. To quantify the absolute abundance of each unique TCRbeta CDR3 rearrangement, sequence reads were collapsed and filtered. For each sample, productive Simpson clonality was calculated by taking the square root of Simpson's diversity index across productive rearrangements. TCRdb took this table from immuneACCESS and kept in-frame rearrangements with V and J called. Such tables lack part of the clones; where checked against another copy, unresolved V genes explain under half of the gap, and the rest is unexplained. V and J calls and clone size are given by that table; D and trimming were obtained from the DNA. The sample contains fewer than 100,000 clones, approximately 89% of them found a single time. The ten most abundant clones make up 7.4% of the sample.

Notes on this clone: This receptor's antigen is unknown. The record has no base qualities; no much larger clone is one base away.

Results the study describes overall, beyond this receptor: The quantity of clinical and demographic metadata differed by source and by participant and was supplied without curation.

Collaborating institutions collected whole blood in K2EDTA tubes following their own protocols. For TCRbeta analysis, collaborators shipped samples in one of three forms: frozen whole blood, isolated PBMCs, or DNA extracted from either of those sample types. The sample comprised peripheral blood. This clonotype originated in a human donor with acute or convalescent COVID-19. The donor label of this sample is uncertain. The V and J segments used are TRBV12-3 or TRBV12-4 and TRBJ2-2; the D gene remains uncertain. The CDR3 region has the sequence CASIDSNTGELFF. The DNA is as follows: TGTGCCAGCATTGACTCGAACACCGGGGAGCTGTTTTTT.